The entry that follows covers one T cell receptor (beta chain) sequence. Its antigen is unknown. Reverse transcription of all isolated RNA meant that expressed TCRB transcripts were sequenced. An average approximately 4 million reads came from naive, central memory and regulatory T cell samples. Some clones are missing from TCRdb's copy, which holds only in-frame ones; the method was immunoSEQ multiplex PCR. The sample yields roughly 260,000 clones, 11% seen once. The germline CDR1 and CDR2 sequences are SGHAT and FQNNGV. This CDR3 has 14 residues. The V end was cut by 5 bases, the J end by 3 bases, with 11 bases between. The data were taken from a study of beta chain features in type 1 diabetes. Findings and caveats of the study: Type 1 diabetes patients showed a moderate but significant shortening of TCRB CDR3s in all four CD4+ subsets. A PCR bias possibly favoring shorter templates would apply equally to patients and controls.

This chain links TRBV11-2 with TRBJ2-1, with D possibly matching TRBD1 (5 bases). This clonotype was obtained from a man in his thirties or forties with type 1 diabetes. The sample comprised naive CD4+ T cells from blood. As DNA, the CDR3 is TGTGCCAGCAGCGCACAGGAGAGCTACAATGAGCAGTTCTTC. Translating it yields CASSAQESYNEQFF.